The TCR beta chain described here comes from a study of CD8 T cells in Susac syndrome. Findings and caveats of the study: The number of individuals included in the study's TCR sequencing and HLA analysis was acknowledged as relatively small.

The CDR3 length is 13 residues. Trimming took off 9 bases at V and 3 bases at J, with 14 bases between the two ends. Germline values: CDR1 LNHDA, CDR2 SQIVND (reference sequence). To note about this clonotype: Its antigen is currently unknown.

When the RNA was reverse transcribed, random hexamers were used with an input of roughly 0.5 to 1 ug. From the immunoSEQ multiplex PCR reads, TCRdb called clonotypes with MiXCR, one entry per CDR3 protein. The sample lists approximately 70,000 distinct CDR3 sequences; more than 85% were seen once. The authors carried out high-throughput sequencing of TCR beta. They applied it to CD8+ and CD4+ T cells obtained from blood. Controls were drawn from healthy donors and were matched for age and sex. TEMRA cells were FACS-enriched, and CD8+ and CD4+ T cells were isolated negatively. The receptor was isolated from a human donor in good health. Sequencing was carried out using CD8+ T cells from PBMCs. The genes are TRBV19 and TRBJ1-1; D remains ambiguous. This chain's CDR3 is CASRSPGDTEAFF. The DNA for the CDR3 is TGTGCCAGCCGATCCCCCGGGGACACTGAAGCTTTCTTT.